This TCR beta chain appears in the sequencing data of a study of identifying expanded T cells in peripheral blood. The table came from immunoSEQ multiplex PCR; TCRdb's copy has only in-frame clones and leaves some out. There are about 78,000 clones in the sample; 84% occur only once, and more than 15% lies in the top ten. The length of the CDR3 is 13 residues. Germline loops: CDR1 SEHNR, CDR2 FQNEAQ (reference sequence). Trimming shortened V by 6 bases and J by 0 bases, and 9 bases separated the two germline ends. General observations from the study: Clone count variance between roughly 2-week samples rose with total template count. Differentially abundant clones: around 1.2 between replicates, roughly 16 at approximately two weeks, 19 to 20 at four.

This clone was detected only once. What it binds is not known. During the collection period, no donor immune events like infections were recorded. Sequences were obtained from blood. The receptor was derived from a person aged 18 to 75 in good health. This chain joins TRBV7-9 and TRBJ2-7; D is uncertain. CDR3 nucleotides: TGTGCCAGCAGTCCTGCGATCTCCTACGAGCAGTACTTC. The encoded protein is CASSPAISYEQYF.